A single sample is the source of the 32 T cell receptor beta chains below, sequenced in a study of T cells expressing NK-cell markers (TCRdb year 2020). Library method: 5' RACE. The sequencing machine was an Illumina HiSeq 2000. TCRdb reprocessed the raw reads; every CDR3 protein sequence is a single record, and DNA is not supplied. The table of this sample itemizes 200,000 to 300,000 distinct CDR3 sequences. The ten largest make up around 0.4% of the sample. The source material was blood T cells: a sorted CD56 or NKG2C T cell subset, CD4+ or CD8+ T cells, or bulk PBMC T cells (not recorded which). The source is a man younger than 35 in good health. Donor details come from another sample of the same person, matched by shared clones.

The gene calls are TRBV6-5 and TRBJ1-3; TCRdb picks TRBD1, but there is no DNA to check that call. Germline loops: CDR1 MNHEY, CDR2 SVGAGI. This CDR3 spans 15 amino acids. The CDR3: CASSYPDRAVYTIYF.

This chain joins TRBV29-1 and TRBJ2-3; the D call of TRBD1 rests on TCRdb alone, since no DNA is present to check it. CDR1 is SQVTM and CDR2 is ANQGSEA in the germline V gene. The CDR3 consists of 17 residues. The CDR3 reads CSAMNSLPGLGTDTQYF.

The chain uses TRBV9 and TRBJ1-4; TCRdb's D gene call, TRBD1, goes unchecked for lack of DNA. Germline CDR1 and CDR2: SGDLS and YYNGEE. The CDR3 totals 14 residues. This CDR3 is CASSMGQSNEKLFF.

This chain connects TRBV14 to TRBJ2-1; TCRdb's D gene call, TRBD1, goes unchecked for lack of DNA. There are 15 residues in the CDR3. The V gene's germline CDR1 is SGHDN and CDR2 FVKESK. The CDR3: CASSPTSQGNNEQFF.

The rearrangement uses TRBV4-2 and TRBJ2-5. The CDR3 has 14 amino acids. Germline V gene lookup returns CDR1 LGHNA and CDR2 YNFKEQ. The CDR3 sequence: CASSIGMERETQYF.

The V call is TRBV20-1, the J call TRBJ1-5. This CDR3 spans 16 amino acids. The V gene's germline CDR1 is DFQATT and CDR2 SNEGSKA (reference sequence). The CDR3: CSARDEWGNSNQPQHF.

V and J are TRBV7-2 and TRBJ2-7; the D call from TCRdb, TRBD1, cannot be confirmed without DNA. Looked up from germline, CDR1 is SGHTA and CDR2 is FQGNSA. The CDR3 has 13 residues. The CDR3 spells CASSFSGRHEQYF. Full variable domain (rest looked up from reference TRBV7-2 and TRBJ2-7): GAGVSQSPSNKVTEKGKDVELRCDPISGHTALYWYRQSLGQGLEFLIYFQGNSAPDKSGLPSDRFSAERTGGSVSTLTIQRTQQEDSAVYLCASSFSGRHEQYFGPGTRLTVT.

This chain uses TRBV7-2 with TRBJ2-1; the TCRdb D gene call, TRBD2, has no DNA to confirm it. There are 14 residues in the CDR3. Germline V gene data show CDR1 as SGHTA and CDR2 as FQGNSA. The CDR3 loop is CASSLTAAINEQFF.

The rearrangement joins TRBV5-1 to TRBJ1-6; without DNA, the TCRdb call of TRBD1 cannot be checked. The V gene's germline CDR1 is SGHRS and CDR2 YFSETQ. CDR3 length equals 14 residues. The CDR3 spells CASKPGQTNSPLHF.

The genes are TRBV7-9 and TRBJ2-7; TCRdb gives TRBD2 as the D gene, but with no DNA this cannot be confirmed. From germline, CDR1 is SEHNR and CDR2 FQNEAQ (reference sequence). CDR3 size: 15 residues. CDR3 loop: CASSRGGTSEQKEYF.

CDR3 loop: CASSRDRRVQETQYF. The chain employs TRBV5-6 and TRBJ2-5; TCRdb's D call of TRBD1 is untestable without DNA. CDR1 is SGHDT and CDR2 is YYEEEE in the germline V gene. CDR3 length equals 15 residues.

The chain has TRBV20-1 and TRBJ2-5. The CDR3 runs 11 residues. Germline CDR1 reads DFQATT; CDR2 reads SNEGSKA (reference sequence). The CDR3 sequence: CSATLEETQYF.

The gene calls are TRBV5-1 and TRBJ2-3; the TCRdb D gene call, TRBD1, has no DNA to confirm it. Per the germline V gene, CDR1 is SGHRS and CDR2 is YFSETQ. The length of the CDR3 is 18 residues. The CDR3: CASSLGPRAGADLDTQYF.

The CDR3 sequence is CASSPPTGTGITDTQYF. The gene calls are TRBV18 and TRBJ2-3; no DNA is available, so the TRBD1 call from TCRdb remains unchecked. Germline V CDR1 and CDR2: KGHSH, LQKENI. The CDR3 has 17 residues.

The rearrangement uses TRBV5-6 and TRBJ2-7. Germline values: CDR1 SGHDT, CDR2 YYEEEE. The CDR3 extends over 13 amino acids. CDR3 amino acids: CASSPDRSYEQYF.

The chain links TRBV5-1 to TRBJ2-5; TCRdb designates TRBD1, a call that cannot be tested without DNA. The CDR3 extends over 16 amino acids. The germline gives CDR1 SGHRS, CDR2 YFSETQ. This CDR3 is CASSLARGTYQETQYF.

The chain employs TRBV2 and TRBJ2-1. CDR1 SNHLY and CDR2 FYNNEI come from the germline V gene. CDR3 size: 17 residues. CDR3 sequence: CASSEESARFPNNEQFF. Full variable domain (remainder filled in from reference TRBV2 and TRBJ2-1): EPEVTQTPSHQVTQMGQEVILRCVPISNHLYFYWYRQILGQKVEFLVSFYNNEISEKSEIFDDQFSVERPDGSNFTLKIRSTKLEDSAMYFCASSEESARFPNNEQFFGPGTRLTVL.

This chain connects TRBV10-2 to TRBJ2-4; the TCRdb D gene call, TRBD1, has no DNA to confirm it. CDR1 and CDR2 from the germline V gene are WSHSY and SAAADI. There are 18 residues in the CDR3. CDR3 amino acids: CASSEREVARLVREPPYF.

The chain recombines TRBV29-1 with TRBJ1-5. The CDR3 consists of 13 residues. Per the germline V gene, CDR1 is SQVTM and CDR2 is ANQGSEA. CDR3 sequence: CSVRDGFNQPQHF.

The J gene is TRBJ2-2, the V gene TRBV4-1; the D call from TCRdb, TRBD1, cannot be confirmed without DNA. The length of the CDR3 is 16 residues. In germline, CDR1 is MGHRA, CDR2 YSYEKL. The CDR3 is CASSHSGQKHTGELFF.

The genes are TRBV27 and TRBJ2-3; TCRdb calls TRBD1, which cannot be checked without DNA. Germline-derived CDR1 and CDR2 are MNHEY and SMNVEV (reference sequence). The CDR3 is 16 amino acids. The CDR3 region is CASSPGWGGSTDTQYF.

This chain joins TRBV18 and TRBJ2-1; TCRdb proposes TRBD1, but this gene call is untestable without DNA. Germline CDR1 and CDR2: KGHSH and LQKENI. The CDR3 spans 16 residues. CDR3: CASSKAGTASYNEQFF.

CDR3 residues: CASSQTSGHNEQFF. This chain links TRBV10-2 with TRBJ2-1; TCRdb proposes TRBD2, but this gene call is untestable without DNA. CDR1 and CDR2 (germline): WSHSY, SAAADI. The CDR3 is 14 residues long.

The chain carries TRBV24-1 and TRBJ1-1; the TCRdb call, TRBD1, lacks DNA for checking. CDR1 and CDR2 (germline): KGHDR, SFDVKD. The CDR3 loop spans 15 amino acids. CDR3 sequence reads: CATSDSQAMNTEAFF.

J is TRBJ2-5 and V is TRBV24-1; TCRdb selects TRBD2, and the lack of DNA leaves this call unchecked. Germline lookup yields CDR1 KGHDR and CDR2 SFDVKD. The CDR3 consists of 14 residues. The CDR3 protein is CATSDEWGGETQYF.

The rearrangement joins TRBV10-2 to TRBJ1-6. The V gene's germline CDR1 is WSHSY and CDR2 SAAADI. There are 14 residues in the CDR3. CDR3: CASSGVLITDFLHF.

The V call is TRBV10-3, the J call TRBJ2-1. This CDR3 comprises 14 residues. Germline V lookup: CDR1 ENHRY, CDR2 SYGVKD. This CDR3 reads CAISESGPNNEQFF.

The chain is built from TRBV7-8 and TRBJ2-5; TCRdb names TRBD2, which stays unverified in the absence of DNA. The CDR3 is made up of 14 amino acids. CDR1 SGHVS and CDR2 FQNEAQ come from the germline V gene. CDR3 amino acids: CASSLGPRRETQYF.

The CDR3 region is CASSLSQGGWNEQFF. The chain combines TRBV7-8 with TRBJ2-1; TCRdb's D call, TRBD1, is unchecked because there is no DNA. Germline CDR1 and CDR2: SGHVS and FQNEAQ. The CDR3 length is 15 residues.

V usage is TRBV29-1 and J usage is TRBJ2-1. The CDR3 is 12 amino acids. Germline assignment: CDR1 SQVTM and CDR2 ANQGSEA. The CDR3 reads CSGGHGGNEQFF.

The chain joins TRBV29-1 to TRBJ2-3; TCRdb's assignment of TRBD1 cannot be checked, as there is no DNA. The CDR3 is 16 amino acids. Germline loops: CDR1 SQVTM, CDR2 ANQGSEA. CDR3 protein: CSVEEGAGGYTDTQYF.

CDR3: CASRPGTGGYGYTF. The genes are TRBV19 and TRBJ1-2; checking the TCRdb D call of TRBD1 is not possible without DNA. This CDR3 contains 14 residues. Germline-derived CDR1 and CDR2 are LNHDA and SQIVND (reference sequence).